This T cell receptor beta chain was found in a study of T cell changes during pregnancy in multiple sclerosis. The CDR3 has 16 amino acids. Per germline, CDR1 SSHAT and CDR2 FNYEAQ (reference sequence). In regard to this clone: At one boundary the junction diverges from the germline segment, which might be a read error.

Here immunoSEQ multiplex PCR was the method, and the copy in TCRdb shows in-frame clones only, minus some. The sample has some 61,000 clones, more than 80% seen once. The chain joins TRBV7-7 to TRBJ2-5; 9 positions agree with TRBD2. Source: peripheral blood, taken in the second trimester of pregnancy. The sequence came from a female donor with multiple sclerosis, enrolled in a pregnancy study. This CDR3 is CASSPAGGRHAETQYF. The CDR3 bases are TGTGCTAGCAGCCCAGCGGGGGGCCGTCATGCAGAGACCCAGTACTTC.